This TCR beta chain was recorded in a study of monozygotic twins with inflammatory bowel disease (dated by TCRdb to between 2018 and 2021). Turning to the overall study: In total, some 30 monozygotic twin pairs made up the full study: 19 Danish pairs, all IBD-discordant, plus nine German pairs, of which four were IBD-concordant and five were IBD-discordant. Disease-associated traits were sought mainly through comparisons between IBD patients and their genetically identical healthy co-twins within discordant pairs. Each individual had, on average, about 151 000 unique TCRalpha sequences and 181 000 unique TCRbeta sequences available for analysis. What the study reported, not specific to this receptor: Measured by the inverse Simpson index, TCRbeta repertoire diversity was lower in IBD patients than in their healthy co-twins. Repertoire similarity did not differ between concordant and discordant twins, which could be due to limited statistical power. Fewer clonotypes were shared with other individuals by IBD patients than by healthy twins, most markedly in patients showing signs of disease activity. Differing immunosuppressive treatments among patients may have added background noise and inter-individual variability to the repertoires. The analysis was unable to tell apart different T cell subtypes. No single strong signal or clonotype linked to IBD turned up in the results, so the idea that one exists was not supported.

The CDR3 contains 18 residues, cysteine and phenylalanine counted. The entry carries no DNA sequence. According to the germline V gene (reference sequence), CDR1 reads MNHEY and CDR2 reads SMNVEV. From each donor, a roughly 2.5 ml peripheral blood sample was drawn into PAXgene tubes and stored at -80 degrees C. Total RNA was isolated from whole blood with the PAXgene blood miRNA kit on an automated QIAcube, without T cell sorting. Peripheral blood from monozygotic twin pairs, either concordant or discordant for inflammatory bowel disease, underwent deep TCRalpha and TCRbeta repertoire profiling that used unique molecular barcoding. Smoking habits were recorded for all twin pairs, and each individual was classified as a current, former or never smoker. The method behind the library was 5' RACE. Preparation of each TCR library used approximately 3,200 ng of total RNA. cDNA was synthesized with SMARTScribe reverse transcriptase in eight separate reactions per sample. During cDNA synthesis, template switching introduced unique molecular identifiers that contained a 6-nucleotide sample barcode. Amplification of TCRalpha and TCRbeta cDNA involved two nested PCRs of 16 and 9 cycles, and each PCR was followed by bead purification. Before amplification, cDNA was treated with uracil DNA-glycosylase and purified using the QIAquick PCR purification kit. In the second PCR, Illumina TruSeq-compatible adapters and sample-specific barcodes were added. TapeStation and Qubit were used to check library quality and concentration, and about 5.2 ng of each library went into the pool. Sequencing of the pooled libraries was done on an Illumina HiSeq2500 single-index Rapid Run using custom sequencing primers and 2 x 100 bp reads. Concerning the study's data processing: UMI-based consensus assembly with MiGEC version 1.2.6 was used to correct PCR and sequencing errors. MiXCR version 2.1.1 was used for V(D)J alignment, clonotype assembly and CDR3 extraction. Normalisation of gene usage, clonotype sharing and MAIT/NKT TCR abundance was achieved by analysing the top 1000, 10 000 and 20 000 clonotypes per sample. After downsampling to 27 000 UMIs, diversity was calculated as the inverse Simpson index using the vegan R package. Paired Mann-Whitney U tests were applied to discordant twin pairs, with Benjamini-Hochberg correction for multiple testing. The reads went through TCRdb reprocessing, and each CDR3 protein sequence gets one entry with no DNA. None of the V and J calls come from the authors' own analysis; TCRdb made them. This sample's listing comprises 440,000 or so distinct CDR3 sequences. Clones ranked in the top ten supply 2% to 3% of the sample.

A remark on this clonotype: What this receptor recognizes is not known.

The sequenced sample consisted of blood. The source of this sequence is a human donor with ulcerative colitis or Crohn's disease, or a healthy co-twin of an affected twin (not recorded which). The rearrangement combines TRBV27 with TRBJ2-7; TCRdb names TRBD1, which stays unverified in the absence of DNA. CDR3 reads: CASSLTAFPGQVVHEQYF.